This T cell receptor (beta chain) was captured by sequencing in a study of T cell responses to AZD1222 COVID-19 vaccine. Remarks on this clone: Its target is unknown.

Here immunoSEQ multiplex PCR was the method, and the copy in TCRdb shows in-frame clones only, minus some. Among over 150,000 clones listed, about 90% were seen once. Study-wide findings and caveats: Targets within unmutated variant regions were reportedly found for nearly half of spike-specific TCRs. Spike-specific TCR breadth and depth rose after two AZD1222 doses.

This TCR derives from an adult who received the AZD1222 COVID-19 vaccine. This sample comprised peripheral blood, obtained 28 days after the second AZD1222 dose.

The CDR3 region is CASSLRTFSYEQYF. The CDR3 nucleotides are TGCGCCAGCAGCCTTCGGACTTTCTCCTACGAGCAGTACTTC. The rearrangement joins TRBV5-1 to TRBJ2-7; tentatively, D is TRBD2 (5 bases). There are 14 residues in the CDR3. Germline CDR1 SGHRS, CDR2 YFSETQ. V dropped 4 bases and J dropped 0 bases, with 11 bases sitting between them.